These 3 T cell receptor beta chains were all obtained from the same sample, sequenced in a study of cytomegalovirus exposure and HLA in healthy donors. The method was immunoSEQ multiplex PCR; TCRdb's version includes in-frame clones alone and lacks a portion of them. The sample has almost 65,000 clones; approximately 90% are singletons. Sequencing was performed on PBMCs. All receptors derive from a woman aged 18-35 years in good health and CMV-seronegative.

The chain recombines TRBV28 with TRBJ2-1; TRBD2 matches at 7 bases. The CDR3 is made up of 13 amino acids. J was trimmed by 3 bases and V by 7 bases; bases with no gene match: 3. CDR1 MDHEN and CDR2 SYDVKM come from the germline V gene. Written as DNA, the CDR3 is TGTGCCAGCACTAGCGGCAACTACAATGAGCAGTTCTTC. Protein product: CASTSGNYNEQFF.

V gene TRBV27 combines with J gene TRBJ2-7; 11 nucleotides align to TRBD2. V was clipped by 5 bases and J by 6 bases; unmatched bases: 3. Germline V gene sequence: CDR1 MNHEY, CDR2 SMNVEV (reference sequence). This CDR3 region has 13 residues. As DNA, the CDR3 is TGTGCCAGCAGTCCCCTAGCGGGAGGCGAGCAGTACTTC. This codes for CASSPLAGGEQYF.

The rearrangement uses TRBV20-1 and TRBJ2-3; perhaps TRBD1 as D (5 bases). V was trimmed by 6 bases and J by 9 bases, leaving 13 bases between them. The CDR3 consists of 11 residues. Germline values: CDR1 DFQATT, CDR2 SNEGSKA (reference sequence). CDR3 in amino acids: CSARAGRTQYF. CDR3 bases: TGCAGTGCCAGGGCAGGGCGAACGCAGTATTTT.